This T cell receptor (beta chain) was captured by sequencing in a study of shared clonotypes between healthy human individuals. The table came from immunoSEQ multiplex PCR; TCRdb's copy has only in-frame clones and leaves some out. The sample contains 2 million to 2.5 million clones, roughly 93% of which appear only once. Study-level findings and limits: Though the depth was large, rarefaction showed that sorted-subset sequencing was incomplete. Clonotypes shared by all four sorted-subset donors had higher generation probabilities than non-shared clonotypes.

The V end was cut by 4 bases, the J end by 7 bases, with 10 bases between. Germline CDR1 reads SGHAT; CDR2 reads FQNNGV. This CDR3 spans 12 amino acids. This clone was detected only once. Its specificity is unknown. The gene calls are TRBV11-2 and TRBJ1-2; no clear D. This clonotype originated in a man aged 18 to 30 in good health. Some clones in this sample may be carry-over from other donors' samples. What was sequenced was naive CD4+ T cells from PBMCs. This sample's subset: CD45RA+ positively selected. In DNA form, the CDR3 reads TGTGCCAGCAGCTCGGTCGAACTTGGCTACACCTTC. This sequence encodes CASSSVELGYTF.